This T cell receptor beta chain was obtained from a study of blood T cell repertoires in COVID-19. Study-level information: The samples span acute and convalescent COVID-19 from the United States, Italy and Spain. The cDNA or gDNA used as material had been derived from T cells, B-cell-depleted T cells, or PBMCs.

Per the study methods: Amplification from reference gene primers served as the basis for estimated nucleated cell counts. The assay was immunoSEQ multiplex PCR, and TCRdb's table has in-frame clones only and misses some. Clone size and the V and J calls come from that table; the DNA yielded D and trimming. Of about 73,000 clones in the sample, around four fifths are singletons; the top ten hold around 5%. The CDR3 consists of 19 residues. V lost 5 bases and J lost 0; bases outside the gene matches: 14. The V gene's germline CDR1 is SGHVS and CDR2 FQNEAQ. Sequencing was done on a sample of peripheral blood. This chain links TRBV7-8 with TRBJ2-1; 9 nucleotides line up with TRBD2. This sequence originates from a man aged 45-60 years with active COVID-19. The CDR3, as DNA: TGTGCCAGCAGCCGAGTAGCGACTAGCGGAGGGGGCTCCTACAATGAGCAGTTCTTC. Translation: CASSRVATSGGGSYNEQFF.